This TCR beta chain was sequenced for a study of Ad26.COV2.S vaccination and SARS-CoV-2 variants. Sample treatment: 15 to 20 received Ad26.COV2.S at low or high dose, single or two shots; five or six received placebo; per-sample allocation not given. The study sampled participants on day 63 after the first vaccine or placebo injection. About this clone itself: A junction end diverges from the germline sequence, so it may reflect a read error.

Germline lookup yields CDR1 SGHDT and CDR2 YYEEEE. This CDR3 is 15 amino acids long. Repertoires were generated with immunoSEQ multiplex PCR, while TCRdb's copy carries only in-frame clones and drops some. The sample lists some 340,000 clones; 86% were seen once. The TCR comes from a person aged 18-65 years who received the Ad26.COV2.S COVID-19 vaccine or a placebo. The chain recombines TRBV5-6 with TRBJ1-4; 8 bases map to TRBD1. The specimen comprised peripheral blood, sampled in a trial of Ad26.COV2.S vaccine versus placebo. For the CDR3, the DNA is TGTGCCAGCACCTTGCGGAGGACAGGGTTCGAAAAACTGTTTTTT. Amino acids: CASTLRRTGFEKLFF.